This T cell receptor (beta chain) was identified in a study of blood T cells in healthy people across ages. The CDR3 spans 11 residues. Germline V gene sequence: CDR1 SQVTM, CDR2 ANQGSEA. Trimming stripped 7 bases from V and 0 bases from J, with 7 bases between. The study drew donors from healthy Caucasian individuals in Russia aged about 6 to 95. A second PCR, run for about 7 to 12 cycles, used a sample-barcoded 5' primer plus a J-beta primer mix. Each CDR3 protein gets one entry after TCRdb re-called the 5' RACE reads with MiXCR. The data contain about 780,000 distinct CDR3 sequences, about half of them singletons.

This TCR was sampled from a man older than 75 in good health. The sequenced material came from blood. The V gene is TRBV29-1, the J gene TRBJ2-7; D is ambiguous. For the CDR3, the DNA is TGCAGCGGTGCTAGCTCCTACGAGCAGTACTTC. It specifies CSGASSYEQYF.